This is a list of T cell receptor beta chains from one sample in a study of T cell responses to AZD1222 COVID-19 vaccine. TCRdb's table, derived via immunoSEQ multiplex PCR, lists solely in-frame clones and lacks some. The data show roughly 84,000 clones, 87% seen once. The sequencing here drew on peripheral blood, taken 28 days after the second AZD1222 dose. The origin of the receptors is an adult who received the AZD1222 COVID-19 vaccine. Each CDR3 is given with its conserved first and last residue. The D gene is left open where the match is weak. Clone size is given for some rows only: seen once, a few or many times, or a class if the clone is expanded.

TGCGCCAGCAGCTTGGAGGGACAGCCGTCCTACAATGAGCAGTTCTTC CASSLEGQPSYNEQFF NA TRBD1 TRBJ2-1 TRBV5-1 16
TGTGCCAGCCGAAACCTACTAGCTAACTATGGCTACACCTTC CASRNLLANYGYTF NA NA TRBJ1-2 TRBV19 14
TGTGCCTGGAGTCCGGGCGGGGAGACCCAGTACTTC CAWSPGGETQYF NA NA TRBJ2-5 TRBV30 12
TGTGCCACCACCGGGACTAGCGGGGTTGGATGGTATTTT CATTGTSGVGWYF NA TRBD2 TRBJ2-3 TRBV24-1 13
TGTGCCAGCAGTTACGCCCGTGGACGGGGATACAATGAGCAGTTCTTC CASSYARGRGYNEQFF NA NA TRBJ2-1 TRBV6-5 16
TGTGCCAGCAGTCGAGATATGCAGTCCTATGGCTACACCTTC CASSRDMQSYGYTF NA NA TRBJ1-2 TRBV25-1 14
TGTGCCACCAGTGATTGGCGGAACACTGAAGCTTTCTTT CATSDWRNTEAFF NA NA TRBJ1-1 TRBV24-1 13
TGCGCCAGCAGGTACTTACTAGCGGGCCTTTACAATGAGCAGTTCTTC CASRYLLAGLYNEQFF once TRBD2 TRBJ2-1 TRBV10-2 16
TGTGCCAGCAGCGCCGCCCCGCCCCAGGCTAATGAAAAACTGTTTTTT CASSAAPPQANEKLFF NA NA TRBJ1-4 TRBV7-2 16
TGTGCCAGCAGTCCCGGCACAGGGGCTTTCTTT CASSPGTGAFF NA NA TRBJ1-1 TRBV6-5 11
TGCGCCAGCCGGATAGCGGGGGGGCACTACAATGAGCAGTTCTTC CASRIAGGHYNEQFF NA TRBD2 TRBJ2-1 TRBV5-1 15
TGTGCCAGCACCGCCCAGGGGACGCCGAACACCGGGGAGCTGTTTTTT CASTAQGTPNTGELFF NA NA TRBJ2-2 TRBV9 16
TGTGCCAGCAGCACCACAGGGGGAGGTAGCAATCAGCCCCAGCATTTT CASSTTGGGSNQPQHF once TRBD1 TRBJ1-5 TRBV28 16
TGTGCCAGCAGCTCGGGGGGAGTTTATAATTCACCCCTCCACTTT CASSSGGVYNSPLHF NA NA TRBJ1-6 TRBV5-6 15
TGTGCCAGCAGCCTCTTAATAGGGCAGTTCTTC CASSLLIGQFF NA NA TRBJ2-1 TRBV7-2 11
TGTGCCAGCACACTCAGCCGAGTCACTGAAGCTTTCTTT CASTLSRVTEAFF NA NA TRBJ1-1 TRBV6-5 13
TGTGCCAGCAGTTCCATACAGGGCCGAGAGACCCAGTACTTC CASSSIQGRETQYF NA NA TRBJ2-5 TRBV27 14
TGTGCCAGCAGTTACCCGTCCCAGGGACAGGCGTCCTACGAGCAGTACTTC CASSYPSQGQASYEQYF once TRBD1 TRBJ2-7 TRBV6-2/TRBV6-3 17
TGTGCCAGCAGTTATCCGACTGCAACTCGAGGCTACACCTTC CASSYPTATRGYTF NA NA TRBJ1-2 TRBV28 14
TGTGCCAGTTTCGGGAGCAATGAGCAGTTCTTC CASFGSNEQFF NA NA TRBJ2-1 TRBV28 11
TGTGCCAGCAGTCGACAGGGGTTGGGGACCGGGGAGCTGTTTTTT CASSRQGLGTGELFF NA TRBD1 TRBJ2-2 TRBV9 15
TGTGCCAGCTCACCAGACGGAACAGGGTGGTACGCCGGGGAGCTGTTTTTT CASSPDGTGWYAGELFF NA NA TRBJ2-2 TRBV18 17
TGTGCCAGTAGTATCGCCAGGGGGGTACCCGGTGGGAATGAGCAGTTCTTC CASSIARGVPGGNEQFF NA NA TRBJ2-1 TRBV19 17
TGTGCCAGCAGCTTAGACTACAGGGACACTGAAGCTTTCTTT CASSLDYRDTEAFF once NA TRBJ1-1 TRBV7-2 14
TGTGCTCGCACAATGGGGGGATCCTATAATTCACCCCTCCACTTT CARTMGGSYNSPLHF NA NA TRBJ1-6 TRBV6-4 15
TGTGCCAGCAGCCACGGACAGGCCCAAACCTACGAGCAGTACTTC CASSHGQAQTYEQYF NA TRBD1 TRBJ2-7 TRBV28 15
TGCGCCAGCAGCTTGAGCCGGGACAGTGGAAACACCATATATTTT CASSLSRDSGNTIYF NA TRBD1 TRBJ1-3 TRBV5-1 15
TGCAGCGTTGTAGTAGGACAGAACACCGGGGAGCTGTTTTTT CSVVVGQNTGELFF NA NA TRBJ2-2 TRBV29-1 14
TGTGCCAGTAGTATAGGCCTAGCGGAAGAGACCCAGTACTTC CASSIGLAEETQYF NA TRBD2 TRBJ2-5 TRBV19 14
TGTGCCAGCAGCTCCTTAGCGGGGGGCTTATCCAATGAGCAGTTCTTC CASSSLAGGLSNEQFF NA TRBD2 TRBJ2-1 TRBV11-2 16
TGTGCCAGCAGCCAACAGCCCACCACCGGGGAGCTGTTTTTT CASSQQPTTGELFF NA NA TRBJ2-2 TRBV3-1/TRBV3-2 14
TGTGCCTGGGGGGGGACGGCCAAGGGGCAGCCCCAGCATTTT CAWGGTAKGQPQHF NA NA TRBJ1-5 TRBV30 14
TGCGCCAGCAGCTTGGTAGGGGCGAACTACGAGCAGTACTTC CASSLVGANYEQYF NA NA TRBJ2-7 TRBV5-1 14
TGTGCCAGTAGGTCTTTGGGACAGGGAAGCCATGAGCAGTTCTTC CASRSLGQGSHEQFF once TRBD1 TRBJ2-1 TRBV19 15
TGCGCCAGCAGCTTGGCCACTGATAACTATGGCTACACCTTC CASSLATDNYGYTF NA NA TRBJ1-2 TRBV5-1 14
TGTGCCAGCAGCGGAGAAGGGACGGCCAACACTGAAGCTTTCTTT CASSGEGTANTEAFF NA NA TRBJ1-1 TRBV11-1 15
TGTGCCAGCAGCCAAGTATCTCCGTGGGAGACAGTTTACAATGAGCAGTTCTTC CASSQVSPWETVYNEQFF NA NA TRBJ2-1 TRBV3-1/TRBV3-2 18
TGTGCCAGCTCACCACAAGAGAACACCGGGGAGCTGTTTTTT CASSPQENTGELFF NA NA TRBJ2-2 TRBV18 14
TGCAGCGCTGGGGACAGTTTCGGCTACACCTTC CSAGDSFGYTF NA TRBD1 TRBJ1-2 TRBV29-1 11
TGTGCCAGCAGTTTTGCCGGAAGGAAGCAGTACTTC CASSFAGRKQYF NA NA TRBJ2-7 TRBV28 12
TGTGCCAGCAGCTCAGACAGGATGACGTCCTACGAGCAGTACTTC CASSSDRMTSYEQYF NA NA TRBJ2-7 TRBV5-4 15
TGTGCCAGCAGCGAGCAGGACAGGGGAATAGTTGATGAGCAGTTCTTC CASSEQDRGIVDEQFF once TRBD1 TRBJ2-1 TRBV9 16
TGTGCCAGCAGCCCCGGTAGAGGGGATACGCAGTATTTT CASSPGRGDTQYF NA NA TRBJ2-3 TRBV6-5 13
TGCGCCAGCAGCTTGGAAAGTCGGGGCTACACCTTC CASSLESRGYTF NA NA TRBJ1-2 TRBV5-1 12
TGTGCCAGCAGCTTAAGGCCAGGACAAGAGACCCAGTACTTC CASSLRPGQETQYF once NA TRBJ2-5 TRBV11-2 14
TGTGCCAGCTCACCACCAAGTGTTGGAGCTAATGAAAAACTGTTTTTT CASSPPSVGANEKLFF once NA TRBJ1-4 TRBV18 16
TGCGCCAGCAGCTCCACTACCCCAGATACGCAGTATTTT CASSSTTPDTQYF NA NA TRBJ2-3 TRBV5-1 13
TGTGCCAGCACAGGGAGAAAAGAGACCCAGTACTTC CASTGRKETQYF NA NA TRBJ2-5 TRBV6-5 12
TGTGCCACCAAGCTTCGGGGCCCGGGCGGTGAGACCCAGTACTTC CATKLRGPGGETQYF NA NA TRBJ2-5 TRBV7-2 15
TGTGCCAGCAGTAGGCCAGGGGATCACTCTGGAAACACCATATATTTT CASSRPGDHSGNTIYF NA NA TRBJ1-3 TRBV28 16
TGTGCCACCAGCGGGGAGAGCTCTGGAAACACCATATATTTT CATSGESSGNTIYF once NA TRBJ1-3 TRBV15 14